This TCR beta chain was obtained from a study of cytomegalovirus exposure and HLA in healthy donors. Regarding the study as a whole: Earlier analysis yielded a pattern in which most TCR beta V segments were productive about 87% or about 30% of the time. The availability of immune exposure information extended only to CMV serostatus.

CDR1 is SEHNR and CDR2 is FQNEAQ in the germline V gene (reference sequence). This CDR3 contains 13 residues. In regard to this clone: Its cognate antigen is unknown. Relative to the germline gene, one junction end is altered; a read error may explain this.

The PCR made use of 60 Vbeta and 13 Jbeta primers. Authors' methods: In a later analysis, the count reached some 75 million unique TCR beta chains, with about 12 million shared. Clones were read by immunoSEQ multiplex PCR, and TCRdb kept only the in-frame ones, dropping some. V, J and clone size were drawn from that table, and D and trimming were deduced from the DNA. The sample holds 80,000 to 100,000 clones, 81% seen once. Sequencing was done on a sample of PBMCs. The origin of this receptor is a man aged 35 to 55 in good health and CMV-seronegative. The V gene is TRBV7-9, the J gene TRBJ2-5; D ambiguous. The J call is in doubt because the DNA end fits TRBJ2-7 better. The CDR3 DNA follows: TGTGCCACCAGCTCTGCAGTGGGCTACGAGCAGTACTTC. It encodes CATSSAVGYEQYF.